The TCR beta chain described here comes from a study of cytomegalovirus exposure and HLA in healthy donors (dated by TCRdb to the late 2010s). Notes on the research overall: According to an earlier analysis of a few hundred of the donors, some 180 million T cells yielded 95 million to 140 million unique TCR beta sequences and around 300 Gb of sequence data. An early release that covered 500 to 800 HLA-typed donors contained about 290 gigabases of sequencing data and 75 million to 100 million unique TCR sequences. The genetic ancestry cluster associated with self-reported Caucasian donors included 81% of the 350 to 500 genotyped donors. The study aimed to test whether signatures of past pathogen exposure could be identified by cataloging public T cell receptors. The study profiled the T cell repertoires of hundreds of subjects by immunosequencing and related them to cytomegalovirus serostatus. In addition to the first cohort of around 670 subjects, a separate validation cohort of 120 different subjects was used. The study combined high-throughput TCR immunosequencing, statistical association of individual TCRs with disease status, and machine learning to predict cytomegalovirus infection status. In a later analysis, previously published TCR beta repertoires from 500 to 750 donors were re-analyzed and high-resolution HLA genotyping was added so that TCR occurrence patterns could be studied. Rather than using new phenotypic data, the later analysis identified candidate immune exposures from TCR beta sequences and from how often those sequences occurred across donors. In an earlier analysis of 587 of the donors, high-throughput TCR beta sequencing was used to judge whether each TCR beta V gene segment behaved as functional or pseudogenic. Donor age, sex, ethnicity and CMV serostatus were compiled alongside the repertoire data. A later genetic analysis used genome-wide SNP genotypes for about 65% of the roughly 700 donors, treating that subset as a discovery cohort. Every repertoire in the discovery cohort had been generated on one and the same sequencing platform. Both class I and class II loci were covered by HLA typing, at four-digit resolution. Typing coverage varied by locus: roughly 629-640 donors for A, B, C, DRB1 and DQB1; more than 500 for DQA1; over 600 for DPA1; about 450 for DPB1. Because of strong linkage in the cohort, five DR-DQ haplotypes were treated as single units for association and clustering. On average, 235,054 unique TCR beta nucleotide sequences were sequenced per donor among a few hundred genotyped donors of the cohort, with roughly 18% of those sequences being non-productive.

The CDR3 holds 13 amino acids from the cysteine to the phenylalanine. The only DNA kept is the CDR3, 39 bases in frame from the first base. Between the V and J ends, shortened by 2 bases and 3 bases respectively, the junction contains 8 bases. According to the germline V gene, CDR1 reads SGHTS and CDR2 reads YDEGEE. Libraries were built with the immunoSEQ multiplex PCR assay. A mixture of 60 forward primers for TCR Vbeta segments and 13 reverse primers for TCR Jbeta segments was used in the multiplex PCR. The CDR3 region of rearranged TCR beta genes was amplified from genomic DNA by a multiplex PCR assay. Amplified TCR beta libraries were sequenced as 87-base-pair reads on the Illumina HiSeq System. The authors' analysis ran thus. In a later analysis, roughly 80 million unique TCR beta chains were counted across the approximately 640 repertoires, and around 11 million of these chains were shared by at least two donors. A nearest-neighbor algorithm error-corrected the raw reads and collapsed the reads into unique sequences, merging closely related sequences to remove PCR and sequencing errors. CDR3 sequences were aligned to IMGT reference sequences to assign V, D and J gene segments. For a sequence to be retained, a match of at least six nucleotides to both a V gene segment and a J gene segment was required. A rearrangement counted as productive if the CDR3 had no stop codons and remained in frame with V and J, and every other rearrangement counted as non-productive. Following IMGT convention, CDR3 was defined as the stretch from the second conserved V-encoded cysteine to the conserved J-encoded phenylalanine. Sequences without an unambiguous match to a single V gene segment were excluded from the earlier analysis of about 640 of the donors. An earlier analysis of fewer than 750 of the donors called V segments functional above 56.7% productive rearrangements and segregating when the between-donor standard deviation exceeded 5%. A statistical classification framework was developed to diagnose cytomegalovirus status using the catalog of TCR beta chain sequences. In a later analysis, TCR nucleotide sequences were compared against IMGT/GENE-DB human TR gene sequences so that V and J genes could be assigned. In a later analysis, CDR3 sequences and most-parsimonious VDJ recombination scenarios were assigned using the TCRdist pipeline. In a later analysis, each TCR beta chain was defined by its CDR3 amino acid sequence together with its V-gene family, and reads without a unique V-gene family were excluded. To address suspected cross-contamination and a sequencing artifact, a later analysis removed approximately 590 highly shared, low-generation-probability nucleotide sequences. In a later analysis, a clonal expansion index was calculated for each public chain from normalized within-repertoire ranks of inferred template counts. Generation probabilities in a later analysis came from a VDJ recombination model fitted to out-of-frame rearrangements, and those results were checked against IGoR. A later analysis scored TCR-TCR, TCR-HLA and TCR-CMV co-occurrence with hypergeometric tests, applying a repertoire-size bias correction to TCR pairs. In a later analysis, false discovery rates were estimated by permuting HLA or CMV assignments 20 times. In a later analysis, co-occurring TCRs were grouped using DBSCAN, and TCRdist sequence similarity was added for clustering within HLA-allele-positive subsets. Repertoires with fewer than 30,000 or more than 120,000 public chains were left out of co-occurrence clustering, as were a handful of repertoires with anomalous nucleotide sharing. The immuneACCESS repertoire file appears here via TCRdb, limited to in-frame rearrangements. These files lack a portion of the clones; in checked studies, under half of the deficit traces to unresolved V genes, and the cause of the others is not known. The V and J calls and clone size were taken over from that table, and D and trimming were inferred from the DNA. Present in this sample are under 140,000 clones, around 78% of which were seen just once. The ten largest clones add up to under 1.5% of the sample.

The cohort comprised hundreds of healthy bone marrow donors. Cohort members were all nominally healthy when sampled, although unrecorded immune exposures were likely present. The donor was CMV seronegative and was included in the group of under 450 seronegative cohort members. A peripheral blood sample was collected from each donor, and TCR beta sequencing was performed on peripheral blood mononuclear cells. The Qiagen DNeasy Blood Extraction Kit was used to extract genomic DNA from the blood cell samples. Beyond this particular receptor, the publication reports: A total of about 180 TCR beta chains were listed by the study as associated with cytomegalovirus. Roughly uniform sequencing depth across donors was assumed in presence/absence analyses, although this assumption may not hold. The authors suggested that the approach could potentially be generalized to other disease states and immunological phenotypes. The classifier was reported to diagnose cytomegalovirus status with high specificity and sensitivity in both the original cohort and the validation cohort. Approximately 18 rarely observed V segments, including chromosome 9 orphons, were excluded from the earlier analysis of a few hundred of the donors because counts were too low. Because HLA typing was missing for some donors at each locus, association tests included only the typed subset. In an earlier analysis of some 540 of the donors, most TCR beta V segments appeared in productive rearrangements about 90% or about 30% of the time, broadly matching IMGT annotations. According to a later analysis, parvovirus B19, influenza, CMV and Epstein-Barr virus appeared linked to several top co-occurrence clusters. In a later analysis, TCR association rates were found to vary across HLA loci, with the most associated TCRs seen for DRB1 alleles and the fewest for HLA-C alleles. Only TCR beta chains were sequenced in this cohort, and the absence of alpha or paired-chain data limited detectable features. Strong co-occurrence of HLA alleles, especially DR and DQ, made assigning TCR associations to individual alleles difficult. CMV serostatus was the only immune exposure information available for the cohort. Correlated functional status among segregating V segments might be attributable to linkage disequilibrium, but an unknown experimental factor could not be ruled out. Some IMGT-functional V segments, including TRBV6-2 and TRBV6-3, could not be distinguished by the 87-base-pair reads and were therefore excluded. In vitro tests confirmed that three of the cytomegalovirus-associated TCR beta chains recognize cytomegalovirus antigens. In a later genetic analysis, fewer N-insertions in productive TCRs were reported among donors in an Asian-associated ancestry cluster than the 666-donor mean. A later genetic analysis associated a missense DCLRE1C variant with V-gene and J-gene trimming of TCR beta chains, and an independent cohort replicated the association. Compared with equally common non-associated chains, HLA-associated TCR beta chains in a later analysis were more clonally expanded and had lower generation probabilities. While some public TCRs were present in many individuals, most TCR sequences turned up only very rarely across donors. In a later analysis, most CMV-associated TCR beta chains were found to appear HLA-restricted, with HLA associations seemingly driven largely by CMV exposure. Specific HLA alleles were associated with 18,000 or so TCR beta sequences at a false discovery rate of 0.05 in a later analysis. A further reported finding was that TCR beta sequences accurately predicted the HLA-A and HLA-B alleles for most subjects in the first cohort. A group of highly shared sequence variants was considered likely to be a technical artifact of the sequencing pipeline.

With regard to this clone: Its specific antigen is unknown. No quality values exist for individual bases; no much larger clone is one base distant.

The sequence links TRBV5-8 to TRBJ1-1; the D segment cannot be called with confidence. Sequencing was performed on PBMCs. The sequence was collected from a woman aged 30 to 39 in good health and CMV-seronegative. The CDR3 sequence is CASSFGPDTEAFF. The sequence in DNA is TGTGCCAGCAGCTTTGGTCCGGACACTGAAGCTTTCTTT.